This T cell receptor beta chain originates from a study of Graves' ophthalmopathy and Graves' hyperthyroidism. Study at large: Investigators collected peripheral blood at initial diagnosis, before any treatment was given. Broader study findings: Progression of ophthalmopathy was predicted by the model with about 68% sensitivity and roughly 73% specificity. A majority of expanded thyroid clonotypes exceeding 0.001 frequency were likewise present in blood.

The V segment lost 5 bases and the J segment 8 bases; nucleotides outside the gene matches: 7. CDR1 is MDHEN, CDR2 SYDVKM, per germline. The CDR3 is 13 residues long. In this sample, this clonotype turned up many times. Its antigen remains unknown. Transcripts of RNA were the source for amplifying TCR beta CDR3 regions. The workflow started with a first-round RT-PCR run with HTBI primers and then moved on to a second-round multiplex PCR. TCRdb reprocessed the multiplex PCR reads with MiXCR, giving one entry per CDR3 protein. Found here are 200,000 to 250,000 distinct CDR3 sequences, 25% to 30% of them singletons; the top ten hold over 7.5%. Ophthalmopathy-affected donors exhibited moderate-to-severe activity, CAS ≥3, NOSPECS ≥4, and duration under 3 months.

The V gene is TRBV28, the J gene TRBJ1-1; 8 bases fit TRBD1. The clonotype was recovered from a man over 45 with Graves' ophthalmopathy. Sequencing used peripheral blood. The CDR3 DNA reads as TGTGCCAGCAGTCACCGGGACAGGACCGAAGCTTTCTTT. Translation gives CASSHRDRTEAFF.